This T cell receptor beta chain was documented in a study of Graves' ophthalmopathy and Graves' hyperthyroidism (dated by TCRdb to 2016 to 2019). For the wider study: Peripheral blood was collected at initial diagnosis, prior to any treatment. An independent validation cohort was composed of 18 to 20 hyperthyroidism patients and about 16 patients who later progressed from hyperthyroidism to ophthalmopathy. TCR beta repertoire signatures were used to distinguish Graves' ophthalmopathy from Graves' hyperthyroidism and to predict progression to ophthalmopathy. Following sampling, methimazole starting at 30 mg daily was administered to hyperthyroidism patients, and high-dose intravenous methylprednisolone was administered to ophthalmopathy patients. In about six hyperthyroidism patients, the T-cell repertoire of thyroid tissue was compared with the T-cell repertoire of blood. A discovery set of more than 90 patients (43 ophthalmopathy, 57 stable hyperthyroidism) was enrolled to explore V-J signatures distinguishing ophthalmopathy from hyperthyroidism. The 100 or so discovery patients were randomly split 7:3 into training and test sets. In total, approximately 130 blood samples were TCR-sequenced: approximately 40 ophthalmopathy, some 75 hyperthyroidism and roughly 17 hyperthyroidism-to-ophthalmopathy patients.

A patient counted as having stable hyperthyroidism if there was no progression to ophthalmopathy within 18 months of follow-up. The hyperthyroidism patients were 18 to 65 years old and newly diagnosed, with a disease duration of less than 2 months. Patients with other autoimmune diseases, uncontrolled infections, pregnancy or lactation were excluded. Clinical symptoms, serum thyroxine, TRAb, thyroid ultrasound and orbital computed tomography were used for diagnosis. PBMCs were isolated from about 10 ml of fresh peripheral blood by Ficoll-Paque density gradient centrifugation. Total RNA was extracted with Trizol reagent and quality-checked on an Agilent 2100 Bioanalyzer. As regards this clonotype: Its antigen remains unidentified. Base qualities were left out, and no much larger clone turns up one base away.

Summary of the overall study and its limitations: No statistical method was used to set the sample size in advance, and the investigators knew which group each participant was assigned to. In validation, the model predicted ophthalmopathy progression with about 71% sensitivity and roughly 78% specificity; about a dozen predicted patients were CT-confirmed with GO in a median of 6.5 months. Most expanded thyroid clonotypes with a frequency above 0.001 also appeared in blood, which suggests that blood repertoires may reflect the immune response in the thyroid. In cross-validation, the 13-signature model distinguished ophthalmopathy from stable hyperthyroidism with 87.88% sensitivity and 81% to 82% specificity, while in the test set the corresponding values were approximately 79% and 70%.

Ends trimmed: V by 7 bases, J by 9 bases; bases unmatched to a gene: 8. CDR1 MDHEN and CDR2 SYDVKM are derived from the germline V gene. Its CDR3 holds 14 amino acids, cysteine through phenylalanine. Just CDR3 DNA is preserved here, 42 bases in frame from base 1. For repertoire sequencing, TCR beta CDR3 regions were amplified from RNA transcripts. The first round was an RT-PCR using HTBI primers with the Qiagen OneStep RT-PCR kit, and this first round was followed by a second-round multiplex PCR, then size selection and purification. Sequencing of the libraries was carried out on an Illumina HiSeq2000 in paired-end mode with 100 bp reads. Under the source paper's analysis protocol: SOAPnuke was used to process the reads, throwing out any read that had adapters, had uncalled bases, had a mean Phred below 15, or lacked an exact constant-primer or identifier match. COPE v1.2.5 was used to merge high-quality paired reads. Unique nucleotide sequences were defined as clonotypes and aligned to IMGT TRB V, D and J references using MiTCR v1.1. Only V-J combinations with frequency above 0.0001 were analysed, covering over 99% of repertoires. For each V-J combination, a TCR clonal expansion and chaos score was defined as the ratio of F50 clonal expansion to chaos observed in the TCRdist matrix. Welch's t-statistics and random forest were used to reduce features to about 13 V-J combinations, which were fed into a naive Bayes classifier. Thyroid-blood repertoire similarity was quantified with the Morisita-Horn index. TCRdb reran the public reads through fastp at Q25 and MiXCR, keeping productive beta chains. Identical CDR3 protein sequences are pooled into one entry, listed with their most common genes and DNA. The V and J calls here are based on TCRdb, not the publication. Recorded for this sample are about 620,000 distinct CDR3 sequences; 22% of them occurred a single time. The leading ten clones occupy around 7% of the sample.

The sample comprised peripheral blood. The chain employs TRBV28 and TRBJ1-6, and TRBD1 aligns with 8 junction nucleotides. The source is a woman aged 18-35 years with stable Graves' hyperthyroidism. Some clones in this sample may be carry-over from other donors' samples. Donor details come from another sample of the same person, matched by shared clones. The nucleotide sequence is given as TGTGCCAGCACCCAGGGGGCGCAGGGTTCACCCCTCCACTTT. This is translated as CASTQGAQGSPLHF.